The source of this T cell receptor (beta chain) is a study of blood T cell repertoires in COVID-19 (dated by TCRdb to about 2020). In the study overall: Samples from collaborators originated in the United States, Italy and Spain and spanned both the acute and convalescent phases of COVID-19. Where HLA class I and class II types were available, the types were taken from metadata supplied by the sample provider, not from assay-based typing. Samples came from the ongoing ImmuneRACE study (first 160 participants) plus 1,254 subjects from 6 global collaborators. The sample metadata nearly always contained a de-identified subject ID, COVID-19 status, age in years and sex. The dataset comprised deeply sampled blood TCRbeta repertoires from subjects exposed to, actively infected with, or recovered from COVID-19. The material from the prospective study consisted of cDNA or gDNA derived from T cells, B-cell-depleted T cells, or PBMCs. A freely available public database, intended as a resource for researchers studying the immune response to SARS-CoV-2, is where the repertoires were released. Study-wide conclusions, independent of this receptor: The quantity of clinical and demographic metadata differed by source and by participant and was supplied without curation.

Each collaborating institution followed its own protocols to collect whole blood in K2EDTA tubes. Collaborator samples were shipped for TCRbeta analysis as frozen whole blood, isolated PBMCs, or DNA extracted from either sample type. TCRbeta CDR3 regions were amplified from genomic DNA by means of the immunoSEQ Assay, a bias-controlled multiplex PCR. Processing in the source paper ran as follows. Nucleated cell counts per sample were estimated from amplification of reference gene primers within the assay. To quantify the absolute abundance of each unique TCRbeta CDR3 rearrangement, sequence reads were collapsed and filtered. For each sample, productive Simpson clonality was calculated as the square root of Simpson's diversity index across productive rearrangements. TCRdb obtained this table from immuneACCESS and retained in-frame rearrangements with V and J assigned. These tables miss some clones; where compared with another copy, unresolved V genes account for less than half of the shortfall, and the remainder is unexplained. The D gene and trimming were derived from the DNA, and the V and J assignments and clone size from that table. Present in this sample are 45,000 to 55,000 clones, around 86% of which were seen just once. Less than 8% of the sample is held by the ten biggest clonotypes.

The CDR3 goes from the cysteine to the phenylalanine over 12 residues. The read is trimmed to its CDR3 DNA, 36 bases read in frame from base 1. The junction shows trimming of 7 bases on V and 5 bases on J, plus 10 bases between the germline ends. CDR1 and CDR2, per the germline V gene (reference sequence), are LNHDA and SQIVND. Comments on this clone: The specificity of this receptor is unknown. Base qualities were left out, and no much larger clone turns up one base away.

Sequences were obtained from peripheral blood. This TCR was recovered from a man between 60 and 75 years old with active COVID-19. Rearrangement joined TRBV19 to TRBJ2-3; TRBD1 is a possible D gene, resting on 6 matching bases. The nucleotides read TGTGCCAGTAAGGACAGACTAGATACGCAGTATTTT. This yields the protein CASKDRLDTQYF.